Detailed here is one T cell receptor (beta chain). The antigen remains undetermined. Via MiXCR, TCRdb re-called the 5' RACE reads, giving one row per CDR3 protein. The sample records fewer than 250,000 distinct CDR3 sequences, 7.5% being singletons. This CDR3 spans 14 amino acids. The V end was cut by 5 bases, the J end by 2 bases, with 12 bases between. Germline values: CDR1 MNHEY, CDR2 SMNVEV (reference sequence). This specimen belongs to a study of identical twins. Study-level findings and limits: Among monozygotic twins, out-of-frame TCR alpha sharing exceeded what models predicted.

This same sample was also taken into another study, of yellow fever vaccine responses in identical twins.

Material: CD8+ T cells sorted from blood. This TCR was recovered from a woman aged 18-29 years in good health. The chain is built from TRBV27 and TRBJ2-5; TRBD2 might be the D (5 bases). CDR3 protein: CASSPLGRQETQYF. In DNA, the CDR3 is TGTGCCAGCAGTCCACTAGGAAGGCAAGAGACCCAGTACTTC.